The 23 T cell receptor beta chains below come from one sample, sequenced in a study of T-cell reconstitution after alpha-beta-depleted transplantation in children. Preparation of the TCRbeta library used unique molecular identifiers. MiXCR, applied by TCRdb to the PCR reads, yields one record per CDR3 protein. The table includes 780,000 or so distinct CDR3 sequences, roughly 15% detected once. The material sequenced was PBMCs, mostly from graft donor cells, taken 360 days after TCRalphabeta/CD19-depleted stem cell transplant. The receptor set was obtained from a male patient younger than 18 who had a stem cell transplant for acute lymphoblastic leukemia, so the T cells may come from the graft donor.

This clonotype showed up just a few times. The chain couples TRBV7-8 to TRBJ1-5; D remains ambiguous. CDR3 length equals 14 residues. Trimming stripped 5 bases from V and 0 bases from J, with 8 bases between. CDR1 is SGHVS and CDR2 is FQNEAQ in the germline V gene. CDR3 in DNA: TGTGCCAGCAGCGGGGAGTATAGCAATCAGCCCCAGCATTTT. Translating it yields CASSGEYSNQPQHF.

This sequence joins TRBV19 and TRBJ1-2, with 8 bases aligning to TRBD1. CDR1 is LNHDA, CDR2 SQIVND, per germline (reference sequence). This CDR3 spans 16 amino acids. With V trimmed by 7 bases and J by 3 bases, 13 bases remained unmatched. CDR3 DNA: TGTGCCAGTACCTCGACAGGGGCTTTAGGGGACTATGGCTACACCTTC. Amino acids: CASTSTGALGDYGYTF.

This clonotype was seen only a few times. The chain couples TRBV20-1 to TRBJ2-7; no clear D. Germline loops: CDR1 DFQATT, CDR2 SNEGSKA (reference sequence). Trimming shortened V by 0 bases and J by 1 base, and 10 bases separated the two germline ends. This CDR3 spans 14 amino acids. The CDR3 protein is CSAREDLQSYEQYF. Here the CDR3 DNA reads TGCAGTGCTAGAGAGGATCTGCAATCCTACGAGCAGTACTTC.

This clonotype turned up a few times. The chain links TRBV7-9 to TRBJ1-1; a weak D match, TRBD1 (5 bases). The CDR3 sequence is 13 residues long. V lost 11 bases and J lost 9, with 22 bases in between. CDR1 and CDR2 from the germline V gene are SEHNR and FQNEAQ (reference sequence). This chain's CDR3 is CAGLTGTLEKAFF. In DNA, the CDR3 is TGTGCCGGCTTAACTGGGACGCTTGAGAAAGCTTTCTTT.

This clonotype has just a few counts. The V and J genes are TRBV11-3 and TRBJ2-1; D may be TRBD1 (5 bases). The CDR3 covers 16 residues. CDR1 and CDR2 (germline): SGHNT, YENEEA. V lost 2 bases, J lost 4 bases, and 15 bases lay in between. CDR3 region: CASSLRVGHPYNEQFF. Written as DNA, the CDR3 is TGTGCCAGCAGCTTAAGGGTGGGGCACCCATACAATGAGCAGTTCTTC.

This chain links TRBV29-1 with TRBJ1-2, with 9 bases matching TRBD1. CDR3 length: 15 amino acids. Germline V gene data show CDR1 as SQVTM and CDR2 as ANQGSEA. Trimming at V came to 5 bases and at J to 7 bases, leaving 14 bases not matched to a gene. CDR3 DNA sequence: TGCAGCGTTAAGAGGTCCCGGACAGGGGAATTTGGCTACACCTTC. Translation: CSVKRSRTGEFGYTF.

This clonotype was detected a few times. This chain links TRBV29-1 with TRBJ2-7; a possible D gene is TRBD1 (5 bases). The CDR3 contains 14 residues. The V gene lost 6 bases and the J gene lost 5 bases, with 20 bases spanning the gap. From germline, CDR1 is SQVTM and CDR2 ANQGSEA. The DNA of the CDR3 is TGCAGCGTCGATCAGGGCGGCCTCTCACACGAGCAGTACTTC. It specifies CSVDQGGLSHEQYF.

This clonotype was detected ten times or more. The V gene is TRBV4-1, the J gene TRBJ2-5; D is uncertain. V was shortened by 1 base and J by 4 bases, with 4 bases between the two germline ends. Germline CDR1 MGHRA, CDR2 YSYEKL. The CDR3 spans 12 residues. The CDR3 bases are TGCGCCAGCAGCCAAGTATTAGAGACCCAGTACTTC. It is translated as CASSQVLETQYF.

The rearrangement joins TRBV7-6 to TRBJ2-1; no definite D call. CDR1 SGHVS and CDR2 FNYEAQ come from the germline V gene. V lost 6 bases, J lost 4 bases, and 10 bases lay in between. The CDR3 sequence is 13 residues long. The CDR3 coding sequence is TGTGCCAGCAGAGCCGCAGTATACAATGAGCAGTTCTTC. Encoded protein: CASRAAVYNEQFF.

The rearrangement uses TRBV18 and TRBJ2-3, with D perhaps matching TRBD2 (6 bases). The CDR3 totals 15 residues. The V and J ends lost 0 bases and 5 bases respectively, with 12 bases between them. Germline V gives CDR1 KGHSH, CDR2 LQKENI. The CDR3 nucleotides are TGTGCCAGCTCACCACCGACTAGAGGGGAAGATACGCAGTATTTT. This encodes CASSPPTRGEDTQYF.

This clonotype was seen a handful of times. The V gene is TRBV21-1, the J gene TRBJ2-1; TRBD1 is taken as the D call from the table, unchecked against the DNA. TRBV21-1 is noted as a pseudogene. The CDR3 sequence is 15 residues long. CDR3 nucleotides: TGTGCCAGCAGCAAACTCCGACAGAATTACAATGAGCAGTTCTTC. It specifies CASSKLRQNYNEQFF.

This clonotype was picked up a small number of times. The chain's CDR3 is CASSSYRARGLAIIYNEQFF. The CDR3 nucleotides are TGTGCCAGCAGTTCATACAGGGCCCGTGGACTAGCGATCATTTACAATGAGCAGTTCTTC. V is TRBV27 and J is TRBJ2-1, with 9 bases fitting TRBD2. In germline, CDR1 is MNHEY, CDR2 SMNVEV (reference sequence). CDR3 size: 20 residues. After removal of 4 bases from V and 4 bases from J, the junction contained 20 bases not matched to a gene.

The J gene is TRBJ2-7, the V gene TRBV6-6; TRBD1 aligns across 11 bases. The length of the CDR3 is 17 residues. Germline V gene lookup returns CDR1 MNHNY and CDR2 SVGAGI (reference sequence). V dropped 0 bases and J dropped 5; count of bases not matched to a gene: 9. CDR3 DNA: TGTGCCAGCAGTTACTCGAGAGTCGGACAGGGGGCAAACGAGCAGTACTTC. Protein product: CASSYSRVGQGANEQYF.

This chain joins TRBV6-5 and TRBJ2-7; TRBD2 matches at 13 bases. There are 15 residues in the CDR3. The J segment lost 7 bases and the V segment lost 2 bases, leaving 5 bases of the junction unmatched. The germline CDR1 and CDR2 sequences are MNHEY and SVGAGI. DNA of the CDR3: TGTGCCAGCAGTTACGGACTAGCGGGAGTAGGGGAGCAGTACTTC. Its translation: CASSYGLAGVGEQYF.

This clonotype appeared a few times. The chain recombines TRBV7-8 with TRBJ1-2; possibly TRBD1 for D (5 bases). The length of the CDR3 is 16 residues. Looked up from germline, CDR1 is SGHVS and CDR2 is FQNEAQ. Trimming took off 1 base at V and 5 bases at J, with 17 bases between the two ends. CDR3 region: CASSLVSAPGGYGYTF. As DNA, the CDR3 is TGTGCCAGCAGCTTAGTTTCTGCCCCGGGGGGTTATGGCTACACCTTC.

This clonotype appeared a few times. J is TRBJ2-1 and V is TRBV7-3; TRBD2 matches 8 bases. V lost 2 bases, J lost 5 bases, and 8 bases stayed unmatched. Germline V gene sequence: CDR1 SGHTA, CDR2 FQGTGA. This CDR3 is built from 16 residues. CDR3 coding DNA: TGTGCCAGCAGCTTAGCTCTAGCGGGCTTTAACAATGAGCAGTTCTTC. Encoded protein: CASSLALAGFNNEQFF.

This clonotype was seen more than once but under ten times. V gene TRBV7-6 combines with J gene TRBJ2-7; no firm D call. The CDR3 is 12 amino acids. V lost 1 base and J 6 bases, leaving 7 bases between the germline ends. Germline V lookup: CDR1 SGHVS, CDR2 FNYEAQ. DNA of the CDR3: TGTGCCAGCAGCTTAGACTCCCCCGAGCAGTACTTC. Encoded protein: CASSLDSPEQYF.

The chain carries TRBV7-9 and TRBJ2-1; D is unresolved. The germline V and J ends were trimmed by 5 bases and 10 bases, with 12 bases remaining between them. The CDR3 is 12 residues long. Germline loops: CDR1 SEHNR, CDR2 FQNEAQ (reference sequence). The CDR3 is CASSPYPGEQFF. The CDR3 DNA reads TGTGCCAGCAGCCCATACCCTGGGGAGCAGTTCTTC.

V is TRBV27 and J is TRBJ2-3; 8 bases fit TRBD1. V shed 5 bases, J shed 4 bases, and the junction held 8 bases outside the gene matches. CDR1 and CDR2 (germline): MNHEY, SMNVEV (reference sequence). This CDR3 is 15 amino acids long. The DNA of the CDR3 is TGTGCCAGCAGTCCGGAGGACAGGGTAGCAGATACGCAGTATTTT. It codes for CASSPEDRVADTQYF.

J is TRBJ2-7 and V is TRBV7-9; TRBD2 agrees at 8 bases. With 4 bases clipped from V and 0 bases from J, the junction kept 2 bases outside the gene matches. CDR1 is SEHNR and CDR2 is FQNEAQ in the germline V gene (reference sequence). There are 14 residues in the CDR3. The CDR3: CASSWTSSSYEQYF. The CDR3, as DNA: TGTGCCAGCAGCTGGACTAGCAGCTCCTACGAGCAGTACTTC.

In this sample, this clonotype turned up many times. The rearrangement links TRBV3-1 to TRBJ2-1, with D possibly TRBD2 on 5 matching bases. The CDR3 covers 16 residues. Trimming shortened V by 0 bases and J by 2 bases, and 11 bases separated the two germline ends. Germline V gives CDR1 LGHDT, CDR2 YNNKEL (reference sequence). CDR3 bases: TGTGCCAGCAGCCAAGATTTGGGAGCCACCTACAATGAGCAGTTCTTC. This sequence encodes CASSQDLGATYNEQFF.

The chain recombines TRBV19 with TRBJ2-6; maybe TRBD1 (5 bases). Germline V lookup: CDR1 LNHDA, CDR2 SQIVND (reference sequence). V was clipped by 6 bases and J by 0 bases, with 12 bases between them. The CDR3 spans 16 residues. The CDR3 region is CASRISGYSGANVLTF. The CDR3 DNA sequence: TGTGCCAGTAGGATATCAGGGTACTCTGGGGCCAACGTCCTGACTTTC.

This clonotype showed up just a few times. V is TRBV5-1 and J is TRBJ2-3; 11 bases are shared with TRBD2. The CDR3 has 19 residues. Germline loops: CDR1 SGHRS, CDR2 YFSETQ. Trimming removed 3 bases from V and 2 bases from J; junction bases left unmatched: 14. DNA of the CDR3: TGCGCCAGCAGCTCATTAACACCGGGACTAGCGGAAAACACAGATACGCAGTATTTT. Protein sequence: CASSSLTPGLAENTDTQYF. Combining the CDR3 with reference TRBV5-1 and TRBJ2-3 gives the whole variable domain KAGVTQTPRYLIKTRGQQVTLSCSPISGHRSVSWYQQTPGQGLQFLFEYFSETQRNKGNFPGRFSGRQFSNSRSEMNVSTLELGDSALYLCASSSLTPGLAENTDTQYFGPGTRLTVL.